Shown below are 25 T cell receptor beta chains from a single sample sequenced in a study of neurological immune-mediated disorders. Noted time point: longitudinal time-point 3. TCRdb fed the 5' RACE reads into MiXCR, producing one record per CDR3 protein. The sample gives approximately 47,000 distinct CDR3 sequences, about 13% of which show up once; approximately 10% is in the top ten. Sequencing used PBMCs. These receptors came from a young man in good health.

This clonotype has a count of ten or more. This chain connects TRBV6-1 to TRBJ1-5; possibly TRBD1 for D (5 bases). Looked up from germline, CDR1 is MNHNS and CDR2 is SASEGT. This CDR3 is 12 amino acids long. V lost 4 bases to trimming and J lost 4 bases, with 5 bases between them. CDR3 bases: TGTGCCAGCAGTGCAGGGAATCAGCCCCAGCATTTT. Translated: CASSAGNQPQHF.

The chain joins TRBV5-1 to TRBJ2-1; 9 bases are a match to TRBD2. V trimming: 9 bases; J trimming: 2 bases; junction bases outside the gene matches: 9. There are 15 residues in the CDR3. Per germline, CDR1 SGHRS and CDR2 YFSETQ. CDR3 amino acids: CATAAGGSTYNEQFF. The CDR3 DNA is TGCGCCACAGCGGCGGGAGGGTCCACCTACAATGAGCAGTTCTTC.

Notes on this clonotype: A much larger clone is a single base away; this may be a read error. The V and J genes are TRBV5-1 and TRBJ2-6, with D perhaps assigned TRBD1 or TRBD2 (5 bases each). This CDR3 comprises 16 residues. Germline CDR1 reads SGHRS; CDR2 reads YFSETQ. The CDR3 sequence is CASSPLGTYGANALTF. The CDR3 DNA reads TGCGCCAGCAGCCCGCTAGGGACCTATGGGGCCAACGCCCTGACTTTC.

The table lists this clonotype with many counts. The chain is built from TRBV12-3 or TRBV12-4 and TRBJ1-2; the D is unclear. CDR3 length equals 12 residues. The ends were cut back, 5 bases at V and 4 bases at J, with 8 bases in the middle. CDR3 coding DNA: TGTGCCAGCAGTGATGGCTTCTATGGCTACACCTTC. This codes for CASSDGFYGYTF.

In its sample, this clonotype was seen many times. The gene calls are TRBV3-1 and TRBJ1-4, with D possibly being TRBD1 (6 bases). The ends were cut back, 1 base at V and 5 bases at J, with 11 bases in the middle. The CDR3 is 15 amino acids. The germline gives CDR1 LGHDT, CDR2 YNNKEL (reference sequence). The CDR3 reads CASSQGGGGNEKLFF. In nucleotides, the CDR3 is TGTGCCAGCAGCCAAGGAGGAGGGGGGAATGAAAAACTGTTTTTT. Looking up the rest from reference TRBV3-1 and TRBJ1-4 gives the full variable domain: DTAVSQTPKYLVTQMGNDKSIKCEQNLGHDTMYWYKQDSKKFLKIMFSYNNKELIINETVPNRFSPKSPDKAHLNLHINSLELGDSAVYFCASSQGGGGNEKLFFGSGTQLSVL.

The chain uses TRBV30 and TRBJ2-7; D unresolved. The germline CDR1 and CDR2 sequences are GTSNPN and SVGIG (reference sequence). The CDR3 loop spans 12 amino acids. Trimming removed 0 bases at V and 2 bases at J, with 5 bases between. Here the CDR3 DNA reads TGTGCCTGGAGTGTACTGACCTACGAGCAGTACTTC. Translating it yields CAWSVLTYEQYF. Using reference TRBV30 and TRBJ2-7 for the parts outside the CDR3, the full variable domain is SQTIHQWPATLVQPVGSPLSLECTVEGTSNPNLYWYRQAAGRGLQLLFYSVGIGQISSEVPQNLSASRPQDRQFILSSKKLLLSDSGFYLCAWSVLTYEQYFGPGTRLTVT.

This clonotype was detected many times. The CDR3 loop is CASSPGGAGNTIYF. The DNA for the CDR3 is TGTGCCAGCAGCCCCGGTGGGGCTGGAAACACCATATATTTT. The chain links TRBV12-3 or TRBV12-4 to TRBJ1-3, with D uncertain. V lost 6 bases and J 2 bases, leaving 11 bases between the germline ends. This CDR3 region has 14 residues.

This clonotype was detected many times. The genes are TRBV20-1 and TRBJ2-7; D unresolved. Trimming left V 0 bases short and J 0 bases short, with 12 bases between. This CDR3 comprises 15 residues. Germline loops: CDR1 DFQATT, CDR2 SNEGSKA (reference sequence). The DNA for the CDR3 is TGCAGTGCTAGAGATCGGCGACACCTCTCCTACGAGCAGTACTTC. Amino acid sequence: CSARDRRHLSYEQYF.

This clonotype was observed many times. The V and J genes are TRBV27 and TRBJ2-7, with D possibly being TRBD2 (6 bases). The CDR3 is 15 residues long. The germline gives CDR1 MNHEY, CDR2 SMNVEV (reference sequence). Deletions cut 6 bases from V and 1 base from J, with 16 bases between. The CDR3 sequence is CASSRAGTGSYEQYF. CDR3 in DNA: TGTGCCAGCAGCCGGGCGGGGACTGGATCCTACGAGCAGTACTTC.

This clonotype was detected ten times or more. V is TRBV5-1 and J is TRBJ2-3; TRBD2 is a possible D gene (5 bases). The CDR3 runs to 15 residues. V shed 4 bases and J shed 3 bases, with 15 bases lying between them. The germline V gene encodes CDR1 SGHRS and CDR2 YFSETQ. The DNA of the CDR3 is TGCGCCAGCAGCACAACTAGAAGTGATACAGATACGCAGTATTTT. It specifies CASSTTRSDTDTQYF. The complete variable domain, with remaining parts taken from reference TRBV5-1 and TRBJ2-3, reads KAGVTQTPRYLIKTRGQQVTLSCSPISGHRSVSWYQQTPGQGLQFLFEYFSETQRNKGNFPGRFSGRQFSNSRSEMNVSTLELGDSALYLCASSTTRSDTDTQYFGPGTRLTVL.

The sample holds one count of this clonotype. The chain is built from TRBV24-1 and TRBJ2-6; D not resolved. The ends were cut back, 6 bases at V and 3 bases at J, with 5 bases in the middle. CDR1 is KGHDR and CDR2 is SFDVKD in the germline V gene. There are 13 residues in the CDR3. DNA of the CDR3: TGTGCCACCAGTTTCAATGGGGCCAACGTCCTGACTTTC. It specifies CATSFNGANVLTF.

The chain employs TRBV6-5 and TRBJ1-1; tentative D call: TRBD1 (5 bases). Germline V gives CDR1 MNHEY, CDR2 SVGAGI. V lost 4 bases to trimming and J lost 6 bases, with 12 bases between them. This CDR3 spans 13 amino acids. CDR3 region: CASSSWGGAEAFF. CDR3 bases: TGTGCCAGCAGTTCCTGGGGGGGTGCTGAAGCTTTCTTT.

This clonotype was seen many times. The chain recombines TRBV18 with TRBJ1-4; D gene ambiguous. CDR3 length: 15 residues. V was cut by 6 bases and J by 0 bases, with 11 bases left in between. Germline V gene lookup returns CDR1 KGHSH and CDR2 LQKENI. The CDR3 loop reads CASSPQRATNEKLFF. For the CDR3, the DNA is TGTGCCAGCTCCCCCCAAAGAGCAACTAATGAAAAACTGTTTTTT.

This clonotype was picked up many times. The rearrangement links TRBV5-6 to TRBJ2-2, with D possibly TRBD2 on 5 matching bases. Trimming pared 4 bases from V and 5 bases from J, leaving 9 bases between. This CDR3 region has 13 residues. Germline CDR1 reads SGHDT; CDR2 reads YYEEEE. CDR3 loop: CASSPLGTGELFF. CDR3 nucleotides: TGTGCCAGCAGCCCACTAGGAACCGGGGAGCTGTTTTTT.

This clonotype has ten or more counts. The gene calls are TRBV5-1 and TRBJ1-2; unclear D gene. Germline V CDR1 and CDR2: SGHRS, YFSETQ. V lost 0 bases, J lost 6 bases, and 6 bases lay in between. The CDR3 runs 12 residues. CDR3 loop: CASSLDTDGYTF. The DNA for the CDR3 is TGCGCCAGCAGCTTGGATACGGATGGCTACACCTTC.

In its sample, this clonotype was seen many times. This chain uses TRBV5-1 with TRBJ2-3; the D is unclear. Germline lookup yields CDR1 SGHRS and CDR2 YFSETQ. CDR3 length: 13 residues. The V gene lost 5 bases and the J gene lost 0 bases, with 7 bases spanning the gap. For the CDR3, the DNA is TGCGCCAGCAGTTATGCTAGCACAGATACGCAGTATTTT. Translating gives CASSYASTDTQYF.

This clonotype was counted at least ten times. The chain joins TRBV28 to TRBJ2-7, with D possibly being TRBD1 or TRBD2 (7 bases each). Trimming removed 2 bases at V and 1 base at J, with 12 bases between. The germline V gene encodes CDR1 MDHEN and CDR2 SYDVKM. The CDR3 contains 15 residues. CDR3 sequence (DNA): TGTGCCAGCAGTTTACAGGGGGGGGTTTCCTACGAGCAGTACTTC. Its protein product is CASSLQGGVSYEQYF.

This clonotype was found many times. This chain links TRBV28 with TRBJ1-2; D is possibly TRBD1 (5 bases). Trimming shortened V by 6 bases and J by 2 bases, and 10 bases separated the two germline ends. Per the germline V gene, CDR1 is MDHEN and CDR2 is SYDVKM. The CDR3 runs 13 residues. CDR3: CASRRTLNYGYTF. For the CDR3, the DNA is TGTGCCAGCAGACGGACACTGAACTATGGCTACACCTTC.

This clonotype was detected ten times or more. The chain has TRBV20-1 and TRBJ1-5, with 7 bases that match TRBD1. CDR1 DFQATT and CDR2 SNEGSKA come from the germline V gene (reference sequence). Trimming cost V 5 bases and J 4 bases; bases outside gene matches: 11. The CDR3 has 15 residues. CDR3 residues: CSAPFGQVTNQPQHF. For the CDR3, the DNA is TGCAGTGCTCCTTTCGGACAGGTTACTAATCAGCCCCAGCATTTT.

The chain joins TRBV5-1 to TRBJ2-7; tentative D call: TRBD2 (5 bases). The CDR3 covers 14 residues. The germline V and J ends were trimmed by 0 bases and 7 bases, with 14 bases remaining between them. Germline loops: CDR1 SGHRS, CDR2 YFSETQ. The CDR3 here is CASSLGPTRGEQYF. Here the CDR3 DNA reads TGCGCCAGCAGCTTGGGGCCGACGAGAGGGGAGCAGTACTTC.

This clonotype was counted ten times or more. This sequence joins TRBV5-1 and TRBJ1-3; 9 bases align to TRBD1. The CDR3 consists of 17 residues. The ends lost 3 bases at V and 4 bases at J; junction bases unmatched: 11. The V gene's germline CDR1 is SGHRS and CDR2 YFSETQ. The CDR3 DNA is TGCGCCAGCAGCTGGACGGGACAGGGCCTAGGAGGAAACACCATATATTTT. Its protein product is CASSWTGQGLGGNTIYF.

This clonotype was seen ten or more times. This chain joins TRBV14 and TRBJ2-2, with D maybe TRBD2 (6 bases). The CDR3 runs to 16 residues. Germline assignment: CDR1 SGHDN and CDR2 FVKESK. The ends were cut back, 0 bases at V and 3 bases at J, with 11 bases in the middle. The CDR3 sequence: CASSQDVSGYTGELFF. CDR3 sequence (DNA): TGTGCCAGCAGCCAAGATGTTAGCGGATACACCGGGGAGCTGTTTTTT.

Many counts were recorded for this clonotype. The genes are TRBV11-2 and TRBJ2-7; a weak D match, TRBD1 (6 bases). The CDR3 runs to 15 residues. Germline V gene sequence: CDR1 SGHAT, CDR2 FQNNGV. Deletions cut 4 bases from V and 4 bases from J, with 17 bases between. CDR3 nucleotides: TGTGCCAGCAGCTCAACCCCGGGACACTCTTACGAGCAGTACTTC. This encodes CASSSTPGHSYEQYF.

This clonotype appeared many times. The chain recombines TRBV20-1 with TRBJ2-3, with D perhaps matching TRBD2 (5 bases). This CDR3 has 13 amino acids. Per germline, CDR1 DFQATT and CDR2 SNEGSKA (reference sequence). Trimming removed 5 bases at V and 2 bases at J, with 11 bases between. This CDR3 reads CSASLAPTDTQYF. As DNA, the CDR3 is TGCAGTGCTTCTCTAGCCCCCACAGATACGCAGTATTTT.

This clonotype was recorded at least ten times. V gene TRBV7-9 combines with J gene TRBJ1-4; 9 nucleotides match TRBD1. With V trimmed by 3 bases and J by 8 bases, 4 bases remained unmatched. CDR1 is SEHNR and CDR2 is FQNEAQ in the germline V gene (reference sequence). The CDR3 has 14 residues. The DNA of the CDR3 is TGTGCCAGCAGCTTCGACAGGGGGGAGGAAAAACTGTTTTTT. This translates into CASSFDRGEEKLFF.